This is a list of T cell receptor beta chains from one sample in a study of Ad26.COV2.S vaccination and SARS-CoV-2 variants. Sequencing used immunoSEQ multiplex PCR; TCRdb keeps in-frame clones, though not all of them. The repertoire holds 400,000 or so clones, with about nine tenths as singletons. The sequences come from peripheral blood, collected in a trial of Ad26.COV2.S vaccine versus placebo. These receptor sequences come from a person aged 18 to 59 who received the Ad26.COV2.S COVID-19 vaccine or a placebo. Each CDR3 is given with its conserved first and last residue. A D gene is named only where the DNA matches it firmly. Clone size is not always given. Where it is, it says once, few, many or a class for expanded clones.

>.|.|TRBJ2-7|TRBV6-5
CASSRGAQYEQYF
TGTGCCAGCAGCCGGGGGGCCCAGTACGAGCAGTACTTC
>TRBD1|.|TRBJ2-2|TRBV4-1
CASSQTPDRVLAANTGELFF
TGCGCCAGCAGCCAAACTCCGGACAGGGTATTAGCCGCGAACACCGGGGAGCTGTTTTTT
>TRBD2|.|TRBJ2-3|TRBV12-5
CASGGGGMDPDTQYF
TGTGCTAGTGGTGGGGGAGGGATGGATCCAGATACGCAGTATTTT
>.|.|TRBJ2-5|TRBV12-3/TRBV12-4
CASSLGQQETQYF
TGTGCCAGCAGTTTAGGCCAGCAAGAGACCCAGTACTTC
>TRBD2|.|TRBJ2-1|TRBV4-3
CASSQDTSGGAHNEQFF
TGCGCCAGCAGCCAAGATACTAGCGGGGGGGCCCACAATGAGCAGTTCTTC
>.|few|TRBJ1-5|TRBV2
CASSGGLNQPQHF
TGTGCCAGCAGTGGGGGCCTCAATCAGCCCCAGCATTTT
>TRBD1|.|TRBJ1-5|TRBV7-6
CASSSTDRGPGQPQHF
TGTGCCAGCAGCTCAACAGACAGGGGCCCCGGTCAGCCCCAGCATTTT
>TRBD2|.|TRBJ2-3|TRBV3-1/TRBV3-2
CASSYRTSEEYTQYF
TGTGCCAGCAGCTATAGGACTAGCGAGGAATATACGCAGTATTTT
>.|once|TRBJ1-2|TRBV2
CANERTDNYGYTF
TGTGCCAACGAGAGGACAGACAACTATGGCTACACCTTC
>TRBD1|.|TRBJ2-3|TRBV5-6
CASSLVGQGFYTGYF
TGTGCCAGCAGCTTGGTTGGACAGGGGTTTTATACGGGGTATTTT
>TRBD1|.|TRBJ1-5|TRBV29-1
CSVRDRGLNQPQHF
TGCAGCGTTAGGGACAGGGGGCTTAATCAGCCCCAGCATTTT
>TRBD2|.|TRBJ2-1|TRBV29-1
CSVAVAGGHSEQFF
TGCAGCGTTGCGGTAGCGGGGGGGCATAGTGAGCAGTTCTTC
>.|few|TRBJ1-5|TRBV19
CASSGGTASNQPQHF
TGTGCCAGTAGTGGGGGGACGGCGAGCAATCAGCCCCAGCATTTT
>TRBD1|.|TRBJ2-1|TRBV5-4
CASSFEGAYEQFF
TGTGCCAGCAGCTTTGAGGGGGCCTATGAGCAGTTCTTC
>.|.|TRBJ2-7|TRBV25-1
CASSQGDEQYF
TGTGCCAGCAGCCAAGGGGATGAGCAGTACTTC
>.|.|TRBJ1-1|TRBV5-1
CASSHGEGHTEAFF
TGCGCCAGCAGCCATGGAGAAGGACACACTGAAGCTTTCTTT
>.|.|TRBJ1-1|TRBV6-2/TRBV6-3
CASSPGIEAFF
TGTGCCAGCAGTCCAGGGATTGAAGCTTTCTTT
>.|.|TRBJ2-2|TRBV7-2
CASSPRLLEVPGELFF
TGTGCCAGCAGTCCCCGGTTACTAGAGGTCCCCGGGGAGCTGTTTTTT
>.|once|TRBJ1-1|TRBV3-1/TRBV3-2
CASSVGRNTEAFF
TGTGCCAGCAGCGTGGGTAGGAACACTGAAGCTTTCTTT
>.|once|TRBJ2-5|TRBV5-6
CASSYDRQETQYF
TGTGCCAGCAGCTACGACAGGCAAGAGACCCAGTACTTC
>.|.|TRBJ2-7|TRBV3-1/TRBV3-2
CASSQVYSYEQYF
TGTGCCAGCAGCCAAGTCTACTCCTACGAGCAGTACTTC
>TRBD1|.|TRBJ1-2|TRBV6-5
CASSSQGGEGYGYTF
TGTGCCAGCAGTAGCCAGGGGGGGGAGGGCTATGGCTACACCTTC
>.|once|TRBJ1-2|TRBV6-6
CASSSEVVYGYTF
TGTGCCAGCAGTTCCGAGGTCGTCTATGGCTACACCTTC
>.|.|TRBJ2-3|TRBV6-5
CASNRESTDTQYF
TGTGCCAGCAACAGGGAGAGCACAGATACGCAGTATTTT
>TRBD1|.|TRBJ1-4|TRBV4-3
CASSQTGTGAEKLFF
TGCGCCAGCAGCCAAACCGGGACAGGCGCCGAAAAACTGTTTTTT
>TRBD1|.|TRBJ2-7|TRBV7-2
CASSATGETPYEQYF
TGTGCCAGCAGCGCAACAGGGGAGACTCCCTACGAGCAGTACTTC
>.|.|TRBJ1-6|TRBV7-8
CASSLVPNTPGSSYNSPLHF
TGTGCCAGCAGCTTAGTCCCCAATACACCAGGGAGCTCCTATAATTCACCCCTCCACTTT
>TRBD2|.|TRBJ2-4|TRBV2
CASSEALWTSPPTKNIQYF
TGTGCCAGCAGTGAAGCGCTTTGGACTAGCCCCCCAACCAAAAACATTCAGTACTTC